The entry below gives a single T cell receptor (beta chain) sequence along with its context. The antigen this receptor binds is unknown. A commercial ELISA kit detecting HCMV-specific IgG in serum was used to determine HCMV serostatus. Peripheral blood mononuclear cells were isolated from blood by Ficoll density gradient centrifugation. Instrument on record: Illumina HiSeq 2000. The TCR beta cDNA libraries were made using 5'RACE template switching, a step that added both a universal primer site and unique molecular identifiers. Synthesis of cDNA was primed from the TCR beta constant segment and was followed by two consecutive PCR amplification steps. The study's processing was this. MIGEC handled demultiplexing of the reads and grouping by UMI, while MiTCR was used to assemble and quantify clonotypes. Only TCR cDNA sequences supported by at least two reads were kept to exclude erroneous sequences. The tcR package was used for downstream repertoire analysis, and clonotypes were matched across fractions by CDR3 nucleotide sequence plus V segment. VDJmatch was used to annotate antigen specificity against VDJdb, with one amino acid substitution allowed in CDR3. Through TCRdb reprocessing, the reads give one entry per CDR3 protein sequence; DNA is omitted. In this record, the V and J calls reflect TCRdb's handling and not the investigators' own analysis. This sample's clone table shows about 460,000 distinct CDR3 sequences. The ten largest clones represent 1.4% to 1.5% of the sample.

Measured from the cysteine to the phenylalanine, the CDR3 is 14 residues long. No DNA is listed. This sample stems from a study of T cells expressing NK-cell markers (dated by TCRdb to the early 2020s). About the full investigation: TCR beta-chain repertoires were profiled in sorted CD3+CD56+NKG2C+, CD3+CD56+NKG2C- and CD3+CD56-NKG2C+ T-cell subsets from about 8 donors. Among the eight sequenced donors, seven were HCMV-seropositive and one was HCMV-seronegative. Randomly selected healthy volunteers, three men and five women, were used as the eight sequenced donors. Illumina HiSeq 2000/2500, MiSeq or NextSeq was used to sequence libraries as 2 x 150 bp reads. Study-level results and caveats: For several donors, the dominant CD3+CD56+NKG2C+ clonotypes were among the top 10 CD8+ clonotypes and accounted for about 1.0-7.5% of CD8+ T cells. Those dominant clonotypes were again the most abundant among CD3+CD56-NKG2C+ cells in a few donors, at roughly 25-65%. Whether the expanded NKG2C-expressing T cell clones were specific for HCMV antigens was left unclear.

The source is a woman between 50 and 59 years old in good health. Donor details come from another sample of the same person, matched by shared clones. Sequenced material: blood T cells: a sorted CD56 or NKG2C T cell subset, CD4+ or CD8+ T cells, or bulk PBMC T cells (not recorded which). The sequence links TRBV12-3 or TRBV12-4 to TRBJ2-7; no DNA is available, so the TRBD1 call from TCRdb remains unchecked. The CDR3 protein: CASSLTGGISEQYF.